One T cell receptor beta chain is described in this entry. The target antigen is unknown. These data come from a study of shared clonotypes between healthy human individuals. Background on the study: CD4 naive and memory got three plates each, CD8 naive two, CD8 memory one. Notes on the study in general: Depth was large, yet rarefaction showed that sorted-subset sequencing was incomplete.

Replicate PCRs from sorted subsets contained approximately 220 ng DNA, which is 30,000 to 35,000 T cell genomes. TCRdb's table, derived via immunoSEQ multiplex PCR, lists solely in-frame clones and lacks some. The sample lists about 690,000 clones, less than 95% seen once, with about 34% in the top ten. CD45RO+ cells and CCR7-negative CD45RA+ TemRA cells were combined as CD8 memory. The source of this sequence is a man between 18 and 29 years old in good health. Some clones in this sample may be carry-over from other donors' samples. The sequencing input was memory CD8+ T cells from PBMCs. The sample's subset: CD45RO+ cells pooled with CCR7-negative TemRA cells.

CDR3 DNA sequence: TGTGCCAGCAGTGACTCCCCCTTTAAGACTAGCGGGATATCCTACAATGAGCAGTTCTTC. Protein: CASSDSPFKTSGISYNEQFF. The V gene is TRBV6-4, the J gene TRBJ2-1; 11 positions agree with TRBD2. From germline, CDR1 is MRHNA and CDR2 SNTAGT. V lost 0 bases and J lost 1; bases outside the gene matches: 11. The CDR3 is 20 amino acids.